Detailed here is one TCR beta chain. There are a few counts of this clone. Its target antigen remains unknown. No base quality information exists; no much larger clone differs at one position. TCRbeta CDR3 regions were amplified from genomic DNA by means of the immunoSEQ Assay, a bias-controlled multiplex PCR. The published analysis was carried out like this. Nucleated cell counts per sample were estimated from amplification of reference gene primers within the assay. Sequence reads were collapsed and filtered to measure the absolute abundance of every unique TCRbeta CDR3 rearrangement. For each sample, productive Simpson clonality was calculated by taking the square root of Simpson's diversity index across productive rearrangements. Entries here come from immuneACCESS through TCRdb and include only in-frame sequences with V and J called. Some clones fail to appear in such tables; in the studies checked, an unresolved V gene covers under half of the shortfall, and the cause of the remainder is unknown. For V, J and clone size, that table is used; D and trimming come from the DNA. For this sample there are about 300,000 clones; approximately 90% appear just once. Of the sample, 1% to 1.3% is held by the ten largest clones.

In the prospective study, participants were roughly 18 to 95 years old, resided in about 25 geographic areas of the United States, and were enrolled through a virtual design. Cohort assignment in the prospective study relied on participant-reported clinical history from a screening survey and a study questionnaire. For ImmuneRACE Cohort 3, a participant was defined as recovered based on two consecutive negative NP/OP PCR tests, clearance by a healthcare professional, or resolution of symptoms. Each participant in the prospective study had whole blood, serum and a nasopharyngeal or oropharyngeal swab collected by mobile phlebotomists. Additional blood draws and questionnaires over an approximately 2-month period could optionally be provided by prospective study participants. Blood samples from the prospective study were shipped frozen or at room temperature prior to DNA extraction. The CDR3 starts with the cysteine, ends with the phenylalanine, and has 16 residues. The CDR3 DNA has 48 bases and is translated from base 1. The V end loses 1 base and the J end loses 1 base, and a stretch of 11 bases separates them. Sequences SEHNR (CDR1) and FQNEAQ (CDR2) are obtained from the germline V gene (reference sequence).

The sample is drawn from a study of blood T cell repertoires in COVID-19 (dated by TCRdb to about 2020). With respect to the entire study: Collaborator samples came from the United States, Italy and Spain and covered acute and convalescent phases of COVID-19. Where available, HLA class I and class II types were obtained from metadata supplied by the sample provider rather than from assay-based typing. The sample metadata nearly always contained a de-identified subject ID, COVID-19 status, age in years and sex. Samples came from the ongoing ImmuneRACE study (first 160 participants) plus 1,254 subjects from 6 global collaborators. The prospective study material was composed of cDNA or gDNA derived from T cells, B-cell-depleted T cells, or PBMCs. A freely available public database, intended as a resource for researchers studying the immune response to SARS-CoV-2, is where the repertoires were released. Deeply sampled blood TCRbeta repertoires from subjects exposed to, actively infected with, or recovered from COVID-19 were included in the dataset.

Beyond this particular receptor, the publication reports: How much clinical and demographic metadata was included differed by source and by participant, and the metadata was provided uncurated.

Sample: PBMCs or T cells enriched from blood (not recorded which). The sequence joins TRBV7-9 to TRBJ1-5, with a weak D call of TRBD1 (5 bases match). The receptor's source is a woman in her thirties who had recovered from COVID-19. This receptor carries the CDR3 CASSLVRGSSNQPQHF. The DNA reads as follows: TGTGCCAGCAGCTTAGTTCGGGGGTCGAGCAATCAGCCCCAGCATTTT.